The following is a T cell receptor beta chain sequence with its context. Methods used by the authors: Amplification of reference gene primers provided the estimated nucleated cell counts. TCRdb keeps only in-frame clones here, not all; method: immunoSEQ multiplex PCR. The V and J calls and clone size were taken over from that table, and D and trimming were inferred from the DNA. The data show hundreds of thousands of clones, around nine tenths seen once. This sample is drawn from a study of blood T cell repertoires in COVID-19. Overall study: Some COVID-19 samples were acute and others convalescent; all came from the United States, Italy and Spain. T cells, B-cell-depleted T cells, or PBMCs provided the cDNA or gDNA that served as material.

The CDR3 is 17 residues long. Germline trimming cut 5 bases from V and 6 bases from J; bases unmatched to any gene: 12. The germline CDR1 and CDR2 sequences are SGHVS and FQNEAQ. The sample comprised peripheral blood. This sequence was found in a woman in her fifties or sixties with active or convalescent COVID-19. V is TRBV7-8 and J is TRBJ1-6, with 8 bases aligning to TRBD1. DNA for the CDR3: TGTGCCAGCAGCGGAGGACAGGGTCCGTATAGTAATTCACCCCTCCACTTT. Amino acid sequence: CASSGGQGPYSNSPLHF. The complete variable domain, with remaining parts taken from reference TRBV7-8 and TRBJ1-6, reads GAGVSQSPRYKVAKRGQDVALRCDPISGHVSLFWYQQALGQGPEFLTYFQNEAQLDKSGLPSDRFFAERPEGSVSTLKIQRTQQEDSAVYLCASSGGQGPYSNSPLHFGNGTRLTVT.